The 23 T cell receptor beta chains below were found in one sample sequenced in a study of blood T cells in healthy people across ages (dated by TCRdb to the mid-2010s). The library came from 5' RACE. Sequencing was carried out with an Illumina HiSeq 2500. A second PCR of about 6 to 11 cycles was performed with a sample-barcoded 5' primer and a J-beta primer mix. TCRdb reanalyzed the raw reads on its own, using fastp at Q25 for trimming and MiXCR for clone calling, and kept in-frame beta chains. Entries that share a CDR3 protein sequence are merged under the most common genes and DNA. This sample lists about 580,000 distinct CDR3 sequences; around 50% were detected once. The top ten constitute around 23% of the sample. Sequenced sample: blood. The receptors stem from a man at least 80 years old in good health.

The sample holds a few counts of this clonotype. The V gene is TRBV10-3, the J gene TRBJ2-5, with a tentative D call TRBD2 (6 bases). This CDR3 has 14 amino acids. Germline assignment: CDR1 ENHRY and CDR2 SYGVKD. Trimming cost V 3 bases and J 5 bases, with 13 bases left between them. Here the CDR3 reads CAISDGLSGETQYF. The CDR3 bases are TGTGCCATCAGTGACGGCCTCAGCGGGGAGACCCAGTACTTC.

CDR3 nucleotide sequence: TGTGCCAGCAGCTTAACCGGCCTAGCGGGACGAAATGAGCAGTTCTTC. Translated: CASSLTGLAGRNEQFF. The rearrangement uses TRBV7-3 and TRBJ2-1; TRBD2 agrees at 9 bases. Germline CDR1 SGHTA, CDR2 FQGTGA. The CDR3 runs to 16 residues. V lost 0 bases and J lost 7; bases outside the gene matches: 7.

V usage is TRBV28 and J usage is TRBJ2-5, with a weak D call TRBD2 (5 bases). The DNA matches TRBJ2-7 better at its end, which makes the J call doubtful. This CDR3 region has 15 residues. Germline CDR1 MDHEN, CDR2 SYDVKM. The CDR3 sequence is CASSSPGFRGGEQYF. CDR3 sequence (DNA): TGTGCCAGCAGTTCCCCCGGGTTTCGGGGTGGCGAGCAGTACTTC.

The chain recombines TRBV5-1 with TRBJ2-5; D perhaps matches TRBD1 (6 bases). Gene TRBJ2-1 matches the end of the DNA better, so the J call may be wrong. Germline V gives CDR1 SGHRS, CDR2 YFSETQ. The CDR3 is 14 amino acids. Written as DNA, the CDR3 is TGCGCCAGCAGCTCCCCAGGGGACCAAGAGACCCAGTTCTTC. Residues: CASSSPGDQETQFF.

This clonotype was recorded only once. This rearrangement joins TRBV6-2 or TRBV6-3 to TRBJ2-1, with 7 nucleotides matching TRBD1. The CDR3 runs 13 residues. CDR1 and CDR2 (germline): MNHEY, SVGEGT. V was clipped by 10 bases and J by 4 bases; unmatched bases: 7. The DNA for the CDR3 is TGTGCCACCAAGGGGGCGCCGTACAATGAGCAGTTCTTC. It is translated as CATKGAPYNEQFF.

This rearrangement joins TRBV28 to TRBJ2-2; possible D gene TRBD2, 6 bases. CDR1 and CDR2 from the germline V gene are MDHEN and SYDVKM. The CDR3 extends over 14 amino acids. Trimming shortened V by 7 bases and J by 3 bases, and 12 bases separated the two germline ends. The CDR3 DNA sequence: TGTGCCAGCAAGGTCGGAGGGGACACCGGGGAGCTGTTTTTT. Protein product: CASKVGGDTGELFF. The entire variable domain, with the rest obtained from reference TRBV28 and TRBJ2-2, is as follows: DVKVTQSSRYLVKRTGEKVFLECVQDMDHENMFWYRQDPGLGLRLIYFSYDVKMKEKGDIPEGYSVSREKKERFSLILESASTNQTSMYLCASKVGGDTGELFFGEGSRLTVL.

This clonotype was seen repeatedly, ten times or more. Here the CDR3 reads CAISTGTGAYNEQFF. The CDR3, as DNA: TGTGCCATCAGTACCGGGACAGGGGCTTACAATGAGCAGTTCTTC. The chain uses TRBV10-3 and TRBJ2-1; 10 bases fit TRBD1. Germline V CDR1 and CDR2: ENHRY, SYGVKD. This CDR3 is built from 15 residues. The V and J ends lost 5 bases and 4 bases, in that order; junction bases with no gene match: 5.

This clonotype came up a few times. The rearrangement uses TRBV6-5 and TRBJ2-5; 7 nucleotides align to TRBD2. The germline CDR1 and CDR2 sequences are MNHEY and SVGAGI. The CDR3 length is 15 residues. V lost 5 bases to trimming and J lost 5 bases; unmatched junction nucleotides: 11. In DNA form, the CDR3 reads TGTGCCAGCAGTACGGGGCCAGCGGGGTCGGAGACCCAGTACTTC. This codes for CASSTGPAGSETQYF.

This clonotype was picked up many times. A much larger clone lies one base from this, so it may be a read error. The chain carries TRBV6-6 and TRBJ2-5; 7 bases map to TRBD2. The V gene's germline CDR1 is MNHNY and CDR2 SVGAGI (reference sequence). V was clipped by 6 bases and J by 11 bases; unmatched bases: 18. The CDR3 has 15 residues. The CDR3: CASSSWGLRKEEQYF. The DNA of the CDR3 is TGTGCCAGCAGCAGCTGGGGACTAAGGAAAGAAGAGCAGTACTTC.

This clonotype was observed a handful of times. CDR3 in amino acids: CASSWDGGDYGYTF. CDR3 sequence (DNA): TGCGCCAGCAGCTGGGACGGCGGGGACTATGGCTACACCTTC. This chain joins TRBV5-1 and TRBJ1-2, with D maybe TRBD1 (5 bases). This CDR3 contains 14 residues. The germline gives CDR1 SGHRS, CDR2 YFSETQ. V lost 3 bases and J lost 3, with 12 bases in between. The full variable domain, with the rest looked up from reference TRBV5-1 and TRBJ1-2, is KAGVTQTPRYLIKTRGQQVTLSCSPISGHRSVSWYQQTPGQGLQFLFEYFSETQRNKGNFPGRFSGRQFSNSRSEMNVSTLELGDSALYLCASSWDGGDYGYTFGSGTRLTVV.

There are a few counts of this clonotype. The CDR3 protein is CSASQGSNTEAFF. CDR3 nucleotide sequence: TGCAGTGCCTCCCAGGGGTCGAACACTGAAGCTTTCTTT. The V call is TRBV20-1, the J call TRBJ1-1; D is perhaps TRBD1 (6 bases). This CDR3 is 13 amino acids long. V lost 6 bases to trimming and J lost 1 base, with 12 bases between them. Germline V gene lookup returns CDR1 DFQATT and CDR2 SNEGSKA (reference sequence).

This clonotype appeared a few times. The rearrangement uses TRBV29-1 and TRBJ2-1; a weak D match, TRBD2 (6 bases). The CDR3 is made up of 14 amino acids. V shed 7 bases and J shed 1 base, with 14 bases lying between them. The germline CDR1 and CDR2 sequences are SQVTM and ANQGSEA. CDR3 loop: CSANGAGSYNEQFF. CDR3 sequence (DNA): TGCAGCGCTAATGGTGCGGGGTCCTACAATGAGCAGTTCTTC.

J is TRBJ1-2 and V is TRBV3-1; D not certain. This CDR3 is 15 amino acids long. Germline V CDR1 and CDR2: LGHDT, YNNKEL (reference sequence). V lost 1 base and J 4 bases, leaving 13 bases between the germline ends. The CDR3 protein is CASSQGGGNVYGYTF. As DNA, the CDR3 is TGTGCCAGCAGCCAAGGAGGAGGGAACGTCTATGGCTACACCTTC.

The CDR3, as DNA: TGCGCCAGCAGCCCTCCTGGTGGTGTAGCGGGAGGGCACAATGAGCAGTTCTTC. This sequence encodes CASSPPGGVAGGHNEQFF. The chain is built from TRBV5-1 and TRBJ2-1; TRBD2 agrees at 11 bases. The V gene end was trimmed by 4 bases and the J gene end by 5 bases; junction bases not matched to a gene: 14. This CDR3 spans 18 amino acids. Germline assignment: CDR1 SGHRS and CDR2 YFSETQ.

The rearrangement links TRBV5-6 to TRBJ2-7; the match to TRBD1 covers 9 bases. The CDR3 has 17 residues. From germline, CDR1 is SGHDT and CDR2 YYEEEE. After removal of 5 bases from V and 4 bases from J, the junction contained 16 bases not matched to a gene. The CDR3 is CASSTYSTGGGSYEQYF. The CDR3 DNA is TGTGCCAGCAGTACATACTCTACAGGGGGCGGGTCGTACGAGCAGTACTTC.

The CDR3 here is CAWKREGGYTF. The DNA of the CDR3 is TGTGCCTGGAAACGGGAGGGAGGCTACACCTTC. The rearrangement uses TRBV30 and TRBJ1-2; D call uncertain. V was shortened by 4 bases and J by 8 bases, with 11 bases between the two germline ends. Germline CDR1 reads GTSNPN; CDR2 reads SVGIG (reference sequence). This CDR3 is built from 11 residues.

There are a few counts of this clonotype. The chain links TRBV7-9 to TRBJ2-1; 8 positions match TRBD2. CDR3 size: 16 residues. Per the germline V gene, CDR1 is SEHNR and CDR2 is FQNEAQ (reference sequence). The J segment lost 0 bases and the V segment lost 4 bases, leaving 5 bases of the junction unmatched. The CDR3 DNA sequence: TGTGCCAGCAGCTCAAAGAGCGGGAGCTCCTACAATGAGCAGTTCTTC. It codes for CASSSKSGSSYNEQFF.

This chain links TRBV7-2 with TRBJ2-2; no clear D gene. V lost 5 bases to trimming and J lost 7 bases, with 11 bases between them. CDR1 is SGHTA, CDR2 FQGNSA, per germline. This CDR3 is 13 amino acids long. This CDR3 is CASSPLGHGELFF. CDR3 bases: TGTGCCAGCAGCCCCCTTGGGCACGGGGAGCTGTTTTTT.

The V call is TRBV7-6, the J call TRBJ1-5; no firm D call. The CDR3 has 15 amino acids. The germline V and J ends were trimmed by 2 bases and 5 bases, with 13 bases remaining between them. Germline V gives CDR1 SGHVS, CDR2 FNYEAQ. CDR3 nucleotides: TGTGCCAGCAGCTTATATGGACTTTCGGATCAGCCCCAGCATTTT. This codes for CASSLYGLSDQPQHF.

This clonotype was recorded many times. The chain joins TRBV6-6 to TRBJ1-5, with 8 bases matching TRBD1. Germline V gene sequence: CDR1 MNHNY, CDR2 SVGAGI (reference sequence). The CDR3 consists of 13 residues. V dropped 7 bases and J dropped 5; count of bases not matched to a gene: 4. CDR3 coding DNA: TGTGCCAGCAACAAACAGGGGGATCAGCCCCAGCATTTT. Protein sequence: CASNKQGDQPQHF.

The chain is built from TRBV6-2 or TRBV6-3 and TRBJ2-1, with 7 bases lining up with TRBD2. The germline V gene has CDR1 MNHEY and CDR2 SVGEGT. The CDR3 is made up of 16 amino acids. V dropped 6 bases and J dropped 3; count of bases not matched to a gene: 11. CDR3 DNA: TGTGCCAGCAGCTCCCCACCAGCGGGAATCTACAATGAGCAGTTCTTC. Translated, it gives CASSSPPAGIYNEQFF.

The genes are TRBV6-2 or TRBV6-3 and TRBJ2-5; 7 bases align to TRBD1. The V gene's germline CDR1 is MNHEY and CDR2 SVGEGT. V was pared by 2 bases and J by 1 base, with 1 base of the junction left unmatched. The CDR3 extends over 14 amino acids. The CDR3 sequence: CASSYRGPQETQYF. The CDR3 region has the DNA TGTGCCAGCAGTTACAGGGGGCCCCAAGAGACCCAGTACTTC.

The chain combines TRBV4-3 with TRBJ2-7; possibly TRBD2 for D (6 bases). CDR1 is LGHNA and CDR2 is YSLEER in the germline V gene. V lost 0 bases and J lost 2, with 11 bases in between. This CDR3 spans 15 amino acids. The CDR3 region is CASSQEPDYPYEQYF. As DNA, the CDR3 is TGCGCCAGCAGCCAAGAACCGGACTACCCCTACGAGCAGTACTTC.